Sequencing of this T cell receptor beta chain was carried out in a study of CD8+ T cells in alopecia areata (dated by TCRdb to 2016 to 2019). About the study as a whole: Treated patients were enrolled in an open-label pilot trial of oral tofacitinib, 5 to 10 mg twice daily, for moderate-to-severe alopecia areata. Patients received tofacitinib for 6 to 18 months and were then followed off drug for 6 months to check for delayed response and recurrence. The study used high-throughput TCRbeta sequencing to examine T cell clonal expansion in alopecia areata, in both the C3H/HeJ mouse model and human patients. In humans, TCRbeta sequencing was performed on scalp tissue and on sorted CD4+ and CD8+ peripheral blood T cells from healthy controls and from patients with patchy or totalis/universalis alopecia areata. Patients on tofacitinib were biopsied at baseline and after 4 and 24 weeks of treatment, and several of the patients also had a later scalp biopsy. Scalp clonality was compared across normal scalp (n=4), patchy alopecia areata scalp (n=8), and alopecia totalis/universalis scalp (n=8). RNA came from the PAXgene miRNA kit for fixed scalp, the miRNeasy kit for PBMCs, and the RNeasy kit for mouse skin. immunoSEQ multiplex PCR using 35 Vbeta forward primers and 13 Jbeta reverse primers was used to amplify TCRbeta CDR3 regions.

The receptor library was made with the immunoSEQ multiplex PCR assay. For TCR sequencing, RNA was extracted from every sample and reverse transcribed into cDNA to serve as template. First-strand cDNA was synthesized using SuperScript III with a 2:1 mix of oligo-dT and random hexamers. A synthetic immune receptor repertoire was used to gauge amplification bias, and whatever bias remained was removed computationally. In the paper's pipeline: Raw reads were preprocessed for error removal, and CDR3 was defined according to IMGT conventions as running from the conserved cysteine to phenylalanine. Clonality was calculated as 1 minus Shannon entropy normalized by log2 of the number of productive unique TCRs. Whether each scalp clone was CD4 or CD8 was inferred by checking scalp TCRbeta sequences against the CD4 and CD8 repertoires from sorted blood. This is the immuneACCESS table as TCRdb keeps it, with only in-frame sequences that have V and J called. A part of the clones is gone; compared with another copy, unresolved V genes explain less than half, and the rest is unexplained. D and trimming come from the DNA, and the V and J calls and clone size come from that table. This sample has 150,000 to 200,000 clones in its table, and 59% of those were observed once. Under 15% of the sample goes to the ten largest clones.

The full study reports these points: Compared with normal scalp, lesional scalp had higher clonality and more expanded CD8+ clones, particularly in alopecia totalis/universalis, a pattern that suggests antigenic drive. Scalp TCR repertoire analysis is complicated because resident alphabeta T cells in normal human skin are also sequenced, whereas mouse skin is dominated by gammadelta T cells. Compared with mice, TCR sequences shared between patients were less clear, possibly partly because of HLA diversity across the patient population.

This sample's time point label indicates: baseline before oral tofacitinib. Peripheral blood and lesional scalp punch biopsies were obtained from patients with alopecia areata. PBMCs were isolated by density centrifugation and stained for CD3, CD4 and CD8, and CD4+ and CD8+ T cells were sorted on a FACSAria. Reading from cysteine to phenylalanine, the CDR3 counts 15 amino acids. Only the CDR3 DNA stays, 45 bases, in frame from base 1. Trimming takes 6 bases from V and 2 bases from J, and the germline ends sit 13 bases apart. Looking up the germline V gene yields CDR1 SNHLY and CDR2 FYNNEI. Comments on this clone: The clone's antigen remains unknown. Qualities for individual bases were not recorded, and no much larger clone is one base off.

This clonotype originated in a human donor with alopecia areata. This sample comprised CD4+ T cells sorted from blood, obtained at week 0. The rearranged segments are TRBV2 and TRBJ1-4; TRBD1 is possibly the D segment (5 matching bases). The DNA sequence is as follows: TGTGCCAGCAGACCGCGACAGACGACTAATGAAAAACTGTTTTTT. Its protein is CASRPRQTTNEKLFF.